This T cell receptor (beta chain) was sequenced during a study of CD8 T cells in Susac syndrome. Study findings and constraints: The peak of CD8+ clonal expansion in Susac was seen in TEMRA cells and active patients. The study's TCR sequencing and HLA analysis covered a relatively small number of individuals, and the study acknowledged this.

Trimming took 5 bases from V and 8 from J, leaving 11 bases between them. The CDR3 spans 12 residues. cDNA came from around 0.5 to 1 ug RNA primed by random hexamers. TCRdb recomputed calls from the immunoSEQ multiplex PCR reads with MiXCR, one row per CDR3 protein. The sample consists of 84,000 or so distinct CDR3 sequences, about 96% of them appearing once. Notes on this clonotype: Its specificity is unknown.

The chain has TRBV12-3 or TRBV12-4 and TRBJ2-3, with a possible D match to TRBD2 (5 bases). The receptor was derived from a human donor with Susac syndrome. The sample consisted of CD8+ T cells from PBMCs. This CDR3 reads CASSPLGGTQYF. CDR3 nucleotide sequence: TGTGCCAGCAGTCCCCTAGGAGGTACGCAGTATTTT.